This is a list of T cell receptor beta chains from one sample in a study of early T cells in non-severe SARS-CoV-2 infection. TCRdb reprocessed the 5' RACE reads via MiXCR and lists one record per CDR3 protein. The sample has 90,000 to 120,000 distinct CDR3 sequences; about an eighth are singletons. Sample: whole blood. The source is an adult who was a healthcare worker with PCR-confirmed SARS-CoV-2 infection or an uninfected control (not recorded which). The conserved cysteine and the conserved F or W are not part of the CDR3 here. A row's size may be missing; if present it is once, few, many or a size class.

j_call,clone_size,v_call,cdr3_aa
TRBJ2-2,few,TRBV12-3/TRBV12-4,ASCGIVRLVRTGELF
TRBJ1-2,few,TRBV20-1,SALYTADVNYGYT
TRBJ1-2,few,TRBV7-2,ASSLGFLSYGYT
TRBJ2-3,many,TRBV5-1,ASSPSTDTQY
TRBJ1-2,-,TRBV9,ASSERSHYGYT
TRBJ2-7,-,TRBV12-3/TRBV12-4,ASSPQSGGAFYEQY
TRBJ2-7,-,TRBV11-3,ASSLDLVGDYEQY
TRBJ2-7,many,TRBV30,AWSVRTFLDEQY
TRBJ1-4,many,TRBV7-9,ASSFVGSINEKLF
TRBJ2-7,many,TRBV2,ASSLGQGIPYEQY
TRBJ2-1,many,TRBV20-1,SAWVDGSYNEQF
TRBJ1-2,many,TRBV20-1,SARDRRGLNYGYT
TRBJ1-2,-,TRBV3-1,ASSQDFAGANGYT
TRBJ1-6,-,TRBV27,ASGAYSPLH
TRBJ2-3,few,TRBV10-1,ASSVDRADTQY
TRBJ1-3,-,TRBV7-2,ASSYGLGDTIY
TRBJ1-5,-,TRBV30,AWDRNNQPQH
TRBJ2-4,-,TRBV24-1,ATSDGQIAKNIQY
TRBJ1-2,many,TRBV11-2,ASSLDHRTANYGYT
TRBJ2-3,many,TRBV14,ASSPGTSHTDTQY
TRBJ1-1,-,TRBV3-1,ASSQVQVKAEAF
TRBJ2-5,-,TRBV20-1,RAGVAGGETQY
TRBJ1-1,-,TRBV2,ASSEGPREAF
TRBJ2-1,many,TRBV29-1,SVEWNEQF
TRBJ2-7,-,TRBV29-1,SVRRGQSYEQY
TRBJ1-1,many,TRBV7-9,ASSLNLLGEAF
TRBJ1-2,few,TRBV6-5,ASRYTGGDYGYT
TRBJ2-3,few,TRBV7-3,ASSYSVLPTDTQY
TRBJ2-1,-,TRBV4-1,ASSQVCSGGGEQF
TRBJ2-3,-,TRBV6-6,ASSYPPDRGVKDTQY
TRBJ1-5,few,TRBV11-2,ASSPGMGRVSPNQPQH
TRBJ2-3,many,TRBV29-1,SVKRAGLADQY
TRBJ2-1,many,TRBV6-5,ASRPFPPGSSYNEQF
TRBJ2-6,few,TRBV7-6,ASTRTGAGANVLT
TRBJ2-2,many,TRBV29-1,SVVSGNTGELF
TRBJ1-1,-,TRBV28,ASSLWGGTEAF
TRBJ2-1,few,TRBV6-4,ASSPGTVNEQF
TRBJ1-4,few,TRBV5-1,ASTLSRGRDEKLF
TRBJ1-6,few,TRBV5-5,ASSPIGRDNSPLH
TRBJ2-7,few,TRBV16,ASSQSNEQY
TRBJ2-2,-,TRBV12-3/TRBV12-4,ASSSRRGTPNTGELF
TRBJ2-1,-,TRBV19,ASSMIVAGPNEQF
TRBJ1-2,-,TRBV6-1,ASHSGTAIKDGYT
TRBJ2-1,many,TRBV10-2,ASSGMHEQF
TRBJ2-7,few,TRBV21-1,ASSLPAGAEQY
TRBJ2-5,few,TRBV29-1,SVVDGIETQY